Described below is a single T cell receptor beta chain sequence and its context. Its antigen is unknown. CDR1 and CDR2 (germline): MNHEY, SMNVEV (reference sequence). This CDR3 comprises 15 residues. The sample originates from a study of blood T cell dynamics during melanoma immunotherapy. Clones were read by immunoSEQ multiplex PCR, and TCRdb kept only the in-frame ones, dropping some. This sample has 8,000 to 13,000 clones, with more than 85% found just once. The study's findings and limits: It remained unknown if the driving T cell clones were melanoma-specific.

Time point meaning: pre-treatment baseline. The V gene is TRBV27, the J gene TRBJ2-5, with a tentative D call TRBD1 (5 bases). The J call may be faulty, since TRBJ2-7 better matches the DNA end. The receptor was isolated from a human donor with melanoma. The material sequenced was blood, taken from a patient treated with checkpoint blockade. The CDR3 protein is CASSLLGAMVYEQYF. The CDR3 DNA reads TGTGCCAGCAGTTTGTTAGGGGCGATGGTGTACGAGCAGTACTTC.